This T cell receptor beta chain came from a study of blood T cells in healthy people across ages. The second PCR ran 7 to 11 cycles with a sample-barcoded 5' primer and J-beta primers. From the 5' RACE reads, TCRdb called clonotypes with MiXCR, one entry per CDR3 protein. The sample includes 1,300,000 or so distinct CDR3 sequences, approximately 59% seen only once; the top ten take roughly 7%. Donors ranged from about 6 to 90 years old and were healthy Caucasians in Russia. The CDR3 length is 19 residues. V shed 4 bases and J shed 2 bases, with 25 bases lying between them. Looked up from germline, CDR1 is SGHTA and CDR2 is FQGNSA.

The receptor was isolated from a man younger than 35 in good health. The sequencing sample was made of blood. The V gene is TRBV7-2, the J gene TRBJ2-3; possibly TRBD1 for D (8 bases). CDR3 sequence reads: CASSWYRGGRIRPTDTQYF. The CDR3, as DNA: TGTGCCAGCAGCTGGTACAGGGGGGGACGAATCAGGCCCACAGATACGCAGTATTTT. Full variable domain (remainder filled in from reference TRBV7-2 and TRBJ2-3): GAGVSQSPSNKVTEKGKDVELRCDPISGHTALYWYRQSLGQGLEFLIYFQGNSAPDKSGLPSDRFSAERTGGSVSTLTIQRTQQEDSAVYLCASSWYRGGRIRPTDTQYFGPGTRLTVL.